The 17 T cell receptor beta chains below all came from one sample that was sequenced in a study of T-cell memory formation after mild COVID-19. TCRdb re-called the 5' RACE reads with MiXCR, one entry per CDR3 protein. The sample carries more than 450,000 distinct CDR3 sequences, roughly 18% recorded once. Source material: PBMCs or a T cell subset sorted from them (not recorded which). Receptor source: an adult woman who had mild COVID-19 (a few samples of this study predate the infection). Cell type and time point are not known.

The J gene is TRBJ2-7, the V gene TRBV5-1; 13 positions match TRBD2. The V segment lost 7 bases and the J segment 6 bases; nucleotides outside the gene matches: 4. The CDR3 contains 13 residues. The germline V gene has CDR1 SGHRS and CDR2 YFSETQ. As DNA, the CDR3 is TGCGCCAGCGCCGGGACTAGCGGGATCGAGCAGTACTTC. Encoded protein: CASAGTSGIEQYF.

This clonotype was counted only a few times. The chain has TRBV5-4 and TRBJ2-7, with 11 bases identical to TRBD2. CDR1 and CDR2 (germline): SGHNT, YYREEE (reference sequence). Trimming took 3 bases from V and 5 from J; bases not matched to a gene: 7. This CDR3 comprises 15 residues. The CDR3 DNA is TGTGCCAGCAGCTCCGGGACTAGCGGACGCAACGAGCAGTACTTC. Its protein product is CASSSGTSGRNEQYF.

This clonotype was counted only a few times. The chain uses TRBV2 and TRBJ1-5; tentative D call: TRBD1 (5 bases). V dropped 7 bases and J dropped 1 base, with 8 bases sitting between them. The CDR3 totals 13 residues. Germline-derived CDR1 and CDR2 are SNHLY and FYNNEI. The CDR3 spells CASKRDSNQPQHF. As DNA, the CDR3 is TGTGCCAGCAAGCGGGACAGCAATCAGCCCCAGCATTTT.

This chain connects TRBV4-1 to TRBJ2-1, with D unresolved. Germline CDR1 reads MGHRA; CDR2 reads YSYEKL. V lost 3 bases to trimming and J lost 4 bases, with 19 bases between them. The CDR3 loop spans 17 amino acids. The CDR3 region is CASSQPPPGFTYNEQFF. DNA of the CDR3: TGCGCCAGCAGCCAGCCCCCGCCCGGGTTCACATACAATGAGCAGTTCTTC.

The V and J genes are TRBV7-3 and TRBJ2-2; possibly TRBD2 for D (5 bases). V gave up 2 bases and J gave up 1 base, with 11 bases separating them. The CDR3 extends over 16 amino acids. CDR1 SGHTA and CDR2 FQGTGA come from the germline V gene. The CDR3 DNA reads TGTGCCAGCAGCTTATCACCCAGCGGGAACACCGGGGAGCTGTTTTTT. Amino acids: CASSLSPSGNTGELFF.

This chain joins TRBV6-5 and TRBJ1-2; D not certain. CDR3 length: 14 residues. Trimming stripped 5 bases from V and 9 bases from J, with 19 bases between. CDR1 is MNHEY, CDR2 SVGAGI, per germline. CDR3 amino acids: CASSTSTHPDRYTF. In DNA form, the CDR3 reads TGTGCCAGCAGTACCTCGACACACCCCGACCGCTACACCTTC.

The table lists this clonotype with a few counts. The V gene is TRBV12-3 or TRBV12-4, the J gene TRBJ1-2; D is unresolved. The CDR3 extends over 14 amino acids. Trimming left V 2 bases short and J 2 bases short, with 9 bases between. CDR3 DNA sequence: TGTGCCAGCAGTTTAAAAGGGTCAAACTATGGCTACACCTTC. Translation gives CASSLKGSNYGYTF.

This clonotype was observed a few times. The chain links TRBV7-9 to TRBJ2-3; D remains unclear. Germline V gene lookup returns CDR1 SEHNR and CDR2 FQNEAQ (reference sequence). The CDR3 covers 12 residues. V lost 5 bases and J lost 4, with 7 bases in between. The CDR3 sequence: CASSLEPDTQYF. The CDR3, as DNA: TGTGCCAGCAGCCTCGAACCAGATACGCAGTATTTT.

In this sample, this clonotype turned up a few times. V is TRBV7-2 and J is TRBJ2-7, with D possibly being TRBD2 (5 bases). CDR1 SGHTA and CDR2 FQGNSA come from the germline V gene. There are 15 residues in the CDR3. Trimming removed 6 bases at V and 2 bases at J, with 17 bases between. The CDR3, as DNA: TGTGCCAGCAGACAATCCATGGACTCCCCCTACGAGCAGTACTTC. It codes for CASRQSMDSPYEQYF.

This rearrangement joins TRBV29-1 to TRBJ2-7, with D possibly matching TRBD1 (5 bases). Trimming pared 1 base from V and 2 bases from J, leaving 12 bases between. The germline CDR1 and CDR2 sequences are SQVTM and ANQGSEA. There are 14 residues in the CDR3. In DNA form, the CDR3 reads TGCAGCGTTGAAGGCAAAGGGGCCACCTACGAGCAGTACTTC. It codes for CSVEGKGATYEQYF.

The CDR3 region is CASSYSKVPGETQYF. The CDR3 DNA sequence: TGTGCCAGCAGTTACTCGAAGGTGCCGGGGGAGACCCAGTACTTC. This chain joins TRBV6-5 and TRBJ2-5, with D tentatively TRBD2 (5 bases). The CDR3 totals 15 residues. Trimming removed 0 bases at V and 5 bases at J, with 13 bases between. The germline gives CDR1 MNHEY, CDR2 SVGAGI.

This clonotype showed up just a few times. The rearrangement joins TRBV5-5 to TRBJ2-7, with TRBD1 matching over 7 bases. The ends lost 0 bases at V and 3 bases at J; junction bases unmatched: 6. Germline values: CDR1 SGHKS, CDR2 YYEKEE (reference sequence). CDR3 length equals 15 residues. The CDR3 sequence: CASSLGGTGDYEQYF. CDR3 in DNA: TGTGCCAGCAGCTTGGGGGGAACAGGGGACTACGAGCAGTACTTC. The full variable domain, completed using reference TRBV5-5 and TRBJ2-7, is DAGVTQSPTHLIKTRGQQVTLRCSPISGHKSVSWYQQVLGQGPQFIFQYYEKEERGRGNFPDRFSARQFPNYSSELNVNALLLGDSALYLCASSLGGTGDYEQYFGPGTRLTVT.

The chain is built from TRBV7-2 and TRBJ2-3; 8 bases agree with TRBD1. Unmatched junction bases numbered 13, after V lost 4 bases and J lost 4 bases. Germline loops: CDR1 SGHTA, CDR2 FQGNSA. The CDR3 totals 17 residues. The CDR3 DNA sequence: TGTGCCAGCAGCTCACCTGACAGGGGCTGGGCAGCAGATACGCAGTATTTT. Amino acid sequence: CASSSPDRGWAADTQYF.

The chain combines TRBV11-3 with TRBJ2-5; the match to TRBD2 covers 11 bases. The germline V gene encodes CDR1 SGHNT and CDR2 YENEEA. Trimming removed 2 bases from V and 2 bases from J; junction bases left unmatched: 10. The CDR3 runs 18 residues. The CDR3 sequence: CASSLSDGLAGGQETQYF. CDR3 DNA: TGTGCCAGCAGCTTATCGGACGGGCTAGCGGGGGGTCAAGAGACCCAGTACTTC.

This clonotype appeared a few times. The chain is built from TRBV19 and TRBJ2-1; TRBD2 matches at 9 bases. After removal of 3 bases from V and 7 bases from J, the junction contained 4 bases not matched to a gene. CDR3 length: 14 amino acids. The V gene's germline CDR1 is LNHDA and CDR2 SQIVND (reference sequence). This CDR3 reads CASSIATSGNEQFF. The CDR3 region has the DNA TGTGCCAGTAGTATCGCGACTAGCGGTAATGAGCAGTTCTTC.

This chain uses TRBV9 with TRBJ2-3; tentatively, D is TRBD2 (6 bases). There are 14 residues in the CDR3. V lost 4 bases to trimming and J lost 0 bases, with 9 bases between them. CDR1 is SGDLS, CDR2 YYNGEE, per germline. In DNA form, the CDR3 reads TGTGCCAGCAGCCCCGCGGGGAGCACAGATACGCAGTATTTT. Its translation: CASSPAGSTDTQYF.

The J gene is TRBJ1-4, the V gene TRBV6-5, with TRBD1 identical over 12 bases. Germline loops: CDR1 MNHEY, CDR2 SVGAGI. V lost 6 bases, J lost 3 bases, and 5 bases stayed unmatched. The CDR3 runs to 16 residues. The CDR3 sequence: CASRGQGALPNEKLFF. CDR3 DNA: TGTGCCAGCAGGGGACAGGGGGCACTCCCTAATGAAAAACTGTTTTTT.